A single count supports the clone carrying this TCR beta chain. One end of the junction varies from germline; a read error may be responsible. The data were produced by immunoSEQ multiplex PCR, yet TCRdb's version contains in-frame clones alone and is incomplete. The data contain 35,000 to 40,000 clones, about 92% of them singletons. The data were taken from a study of T cell changes during pregnancy in multiple sclerosis. CDR1 is SGHRS and CDR2 is YFSETQ in the germline V gene. CDR3 length: 12 residues. The receptor comes from a female donor in good health, enrolled as a control in a pregnancy study. Source: CD4+ T cells from peripheral blood mononuclear cells, taken after pregnancy. The rearrangement joins TRBV5-1 to TRBJ2-2; D gene ambiguous. The CDR3 is CASRLALGELFF. CDR3 bases: TGCGCCAGCAGGTTGGCTCTCGGGGAGCTGTTTTTT.